The 2 T cell receptor beta chains below come from one sample, sequenced in a study of blood T cell repertoires in COVID-19. The assay was immunoSEQ multiplex PCR, and TCRdb's table has in-frame clones only and misses some. Of around 200,000 clones in the sample, around nine tenths were seen once. Sequenced input: peripheral blood. All receptors derive from a man aged 35 to 55 with active or convalescent COVID-19.

The genes are TRBV7-9 and TRBJ2-2; D call uncertain. The CDR3 has 13 amino acids. Germline values: CDR1 SEHNR, CDR2 FQNEAQ (reference sequence). V was pared by 2 bases and J by 2 bases, with 3 bases between. CDR3 loop: CASSLPNTGELFF. Written as DNA, the CDR3 is TGTGCCAGCAGCTTACCTAACACCGGGGAGCTGTTTTTT.

V usage is TRBV11-3 and J usage is TRBJ1-3, with D maybe TRBD1 (6 bases). CDR1 is SGHNT, CDR2 YENEEA, per germline. The CDR3 runs to 14 residues. V lost 4 bases and J 3 bases, leaving 10 bases between the germline ends. CDR3 bases: TGTGCCAGCAGCTCTACAGGGATTGGAAACACCATATATTTT. This encodes CASSSTGIGNTIYF.